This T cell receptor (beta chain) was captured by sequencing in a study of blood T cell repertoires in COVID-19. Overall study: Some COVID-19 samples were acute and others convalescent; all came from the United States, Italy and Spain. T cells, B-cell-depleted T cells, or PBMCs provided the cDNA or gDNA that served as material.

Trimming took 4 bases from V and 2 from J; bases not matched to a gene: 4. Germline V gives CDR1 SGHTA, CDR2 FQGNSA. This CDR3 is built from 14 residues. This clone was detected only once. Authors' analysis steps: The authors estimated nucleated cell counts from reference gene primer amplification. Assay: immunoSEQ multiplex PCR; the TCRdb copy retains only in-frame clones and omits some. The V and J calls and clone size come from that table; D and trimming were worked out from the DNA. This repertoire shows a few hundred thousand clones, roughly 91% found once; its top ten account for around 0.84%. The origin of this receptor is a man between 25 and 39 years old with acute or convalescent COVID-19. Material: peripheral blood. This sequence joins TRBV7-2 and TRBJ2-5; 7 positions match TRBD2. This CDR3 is CASSSKRGQETQYF. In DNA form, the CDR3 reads TGTGCCAGCAGCTCTAAGCGGGGACAAGAGACCCAGTACTTC.